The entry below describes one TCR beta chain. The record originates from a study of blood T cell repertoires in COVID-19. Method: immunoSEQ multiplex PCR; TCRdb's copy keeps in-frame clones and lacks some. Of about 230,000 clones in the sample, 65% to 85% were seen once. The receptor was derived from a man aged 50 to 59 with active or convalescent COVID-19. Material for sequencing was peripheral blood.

CDR3 sequence (DNA): TGTGCCAGCAGCAAGACTAGCGGAGGAACCGGGGAGCTGTTTTTT. This gives the protein CASSKTSGGTGELFF. J is TRBJ2-2 and V is TRBV9; TRBD2 aligns across 9 bases. The CDR3 totals 15 residues. The germline CDR1 and CDR2 sequences are SGDLS and YYNGEE. Unmatched junction bases numbered 6, after V lost 4 bases and J lost 5 bases.